This passage covers 2 T cell receptor beta chains from one sample sequenced in a study of T cell responses to AZD1222 COVID-19 vaccine. Clones were sequenced by immunoSEQ multiplex PCR, and TCRdb holds only the in-frame ones, with some missing. In the table there are 150,000 or so clones, approximately 90% of which are singletons. Sequencing was performed on peripheral blood, taken on day 0 of AZD1222 vaccination. The receptors were sampled from an adult in good health.

This clone was picked up one time. The chain recombines TRBV5-1 with TRBJ2-1; D is perhaps TRBD2 (6 bases). The germline V gene encodes CDR1 SGHRS and CDR2 YFSETQ. The CDR3 has 15 amino acids. Trimming took off 0 bases at V and 5 bases at J, with 12 bases between the two ends. The CDR3 loop reads CASSLGGTLNNEQFF. The CDR3 DNA follows: TGCGCCAGCAGCTTGGGCGGGACCCTAAACAATGAGCAGTTCTTC.

The V gene is TRBV19, the J gene TRBJ2-6; D call uncertain. CDR1 and CDR2 from the germline V gene are LNHDA and SQIVND (reference sequence). The V gene lost 0 bases and the J gene lost 0 bases, with 3 bases spanning the gap. The CDR3 has 15 residues. In DNA, the CDR3 is TGTGCCAGTAGTATAGAACTCTCTGGGGCCAACGTCCTGACTTTC. It codes for CASSIELSGANVLTF.